This T cell receptor (beta chain) was obtained from a study of T cell responses to AZD1222 COVID-19 vaccine. Profiling relied on immunoSEQ multiplex PCR, and the TCRdb table lists in-frame clones only, not all of them. The sample has approximately 120,000 clones; 88% are singletons. There are 15 residues in the CDR3. Germline V gene data show CDR1 as MDHEN and CDR2 as SYDVKM. The V segment lost 5 bases and the J segment 4 bases; nucleotides outside the gene matches: 5. This clonotype originated in an adult in good health. The V call is TRBV28, the J call TRBJ2-2, with 9 bases matching TRBD1. The sample in question was peripheral blood, obtained on day 0 of AZD1222 vaccination. CDR3 protein: CASSTTGGVTGELFF. CDR3 sequence (DNA): TGTGCCAGCAGTACCACAGGGGGCGTCACCGGGGAGCTGTTTTTT.